The rows below give T cell receptor beta chains drawn from one sample of a study of cytomegalovirus exposure and HLA in healthy donors. Measured with immunoSEQ multiplex PCR; TCRdb has only the in-frame clones, and not every one. The sample records about 140,000 clones, approximately 80% being singletons. Material: PBMCs. The receptors were gathered from a male donor in good health and CMV-seronegative. CDR3s include the opening cysteine and the closing phenylalanine or tryptophan. A D gene is named only where the DNA matches it firmly.

d_call	v_call	j_call	cdr3_aa
TRBD1	TRBV4-3	TRBJ1-1	CASSQEGGVAFLRAFF
TRBD2	TRBV7-9	TRBJ2-1	CASRSTSGGADEQFF
TRBD1	TRBV4-3	TRBJ2-2	CASSQEIIGQGVTGELFF
TRBD2	TRBV28	TRBJ2-7	CASSLGTAGTISGRRGNEQYF
.	TRBV29-1	TRBJ1-5	CSVALDSNQPQHF
.	TRBV18	TRBJ2-1	CASSRRGASGPYNEQFF
.	TRBV15	TRBJ2-7	CATRPDSSYEQYF
.	TRBV19	TRBJ1-2	CASTVPGQLYGYTF
TRBD1	TRBV11-2	TRBJ2-5	CASSLDSGGQETQYF
.	TRBV5-4	TRBJ1-1	CASSPRGGGRQTEAFF
TRBD1	TRBV28	TRBJ1-1	CASSSGQGNTEAFF
.	TRBV5-6	TRBJ1-2	CASSLEQEYGYTF
.	TRBV4-1	TRBJ1-2	CASSQLPGQTGMTSNYGYTF
.	TRBV20-1	TRBJ1-1	CSASINTEAFF
.	TRBV7-8	TRBJ1-1	CASTPGGAMNTEAFF
.	TRBV6-4	TRBJ1-6	CASRADVTDALHF
TRBD1	TRBV7-2	TRBJ1-2	CASSPGTGNNNYGYTF
TRBD1	TRBV19	TRBJ2-7	CASSVRDRGLYEQYF
TRBD1	TRBV4-1	TRBJ1-4	CASSQDVNRGGTTNEKLFF
TRBD1	TRBV15	TRBJ2-7	CATSSWDRGNYEQYF
TRBD2	TRBV10-3	TRBJ2-3	CAIRESVALAATDTQYF
.	TRBV25-1	TRBJ1-6	CASMSASDTSPLHF
.	TRBV29-1	TRBJ2-1	CSVREYRYSYNEQFF
TRBD1	TRBV5-1	TRBJ1-2	CATQTGEGYGYTF
TRBD1	TRBV27	TRBJ1-5	CASSKQGSSGQPQHF
.	TRBV5-5	TRBJ1-1	CASKMATGNTEAFF
.	TRBV7-3	.	CASSPSRGYEQYF
.	TRBV9	TRBJ2-7	CASSVQALGSDEQYF
.	TRBV11-2	TRBJ2-2	CASSLDTSITGELFF
TRBD1	TRBV5-3	TRBJ2-7	CARSPTGDSPCYEQYF
.	TRBV11-1	TRBJ2-5	CASSLALDRKQETQYF
TRBD1	TRBV11-2	TRBJ2-7	CASSPRTGEYEQYF
.	TRBV19	TRBJ1-2	CASSVTAANYGYTF
TRBD2	TRBV7-8	TRBJ2-5	CASTYVPAGEQYF
TRBD1	TRBV7-2	TRBJ1-4	CASSRGQGEKLFF
.	TRBV19	TRBJ1-2	CASSTIDSYYGYTF
TRBD1	TRBV19	TRBJ2-7	CASRPTRDRVYEQYF
.	TRBV19	TRBJ1-3	CASSIETTGNTIYF
.	TRBV5-4	TRBJ2-5	CASSLESPNSRETQYF
TRBD1	TRBV27	.	CASSRRLDRAEDEQYF
.	TRBV7-9	TRBJ1-3	CASSFPTDSTIYF
TRBD1	TRBV4-2	TRBJ2-7	CASSPRQGLGTYEQYF
.	TRBV6-1	TRBJ1-1	CASSEPGWNTEAFF
TRBD1	TRBV12-5	TRBJ1-5	CASGLDGQGHQPQHF
.	TRBV7-9	TRBJ1-2	CASSPKHPGYTF
TRBD1	TRBV7-3	TRBJ1-6	CASSPGTANNSPLHF
.	TRBV5-1	TRBJ2-7	CASSFGLPGEQYF
.	TRBV14	TRBJ1-2	CASSQGRGWGYGYTF
TRBD1	TRBV5-1	TRBJ1-4	CASSSGQGPATNEKLFF
TRBD1	TRBV6-6	TRBJ2-2	CASSYPRQGWTGELFF
TRBD2	TRBV18	TRBJ2-1	CASSPLAGVGNEQFF
.	TRBV2	TRBJ2-1	CASNAGGQYNEQFF
TRBD2	TRBV5-1	TRBJ2-2	CASSLDLPTSGRGTGELFF
TRBD2	TRBV9	TRBJ2-7	CASSGLAASYEQYF
.	TRBV25-1	TRBJ2-5	CASSVNRAWGQETQYF
TRBD1	TRBV7-9	TRBJ1-2	CASSPRTGGETSRGYTF